Listed below are T cell receptor beta chains from one sample, sequenced in a study of T cells after yellow fever vaccination. TCRdb reprocessed the 5' RACE reads with MiXCR, giving one entry per CDR3 protein. The data show some 160,000 distinct CDR3 sequences, approximately 9.7% seen once. The sample consisted of CD8+ T cells sorted from PBMCs, taken 45 days after the yellow fever booster vaccination. These receptors all come from a man aged 18 to 35 who received the YFV17D yellow fever vaccine. CDR3s include the opening cysteine and the closing phenylalanine or tryptophan. A D gene is named only where the DNA matches it firmly. Part of the rows lack a size; the others show once, few, many or a class for expanded clones.

>TRBJ1-1|TRBD1|TRBV18|few
TGTGCCAGCTCACCATCCCGGGACAGGGACACTGAAGCTTTCTTT
CASSPSRDRDTEAFF
>TRBJ2-1|NA|TRBV2|few
TGTGCCAGCAGTGAATTTGGTGGGGCCTCGGGGAATGAGCAGTTCTTC
CASSEFGGASGNEQFF
>TRBJ2-5|NA|TRBV9|NA
TGTGCCAGCAGCGTAGGTGGAGGGATACAAGAGACCCAGTACTTC
CASSVGGGIQETQYF
>TRBJ2-3|NA|TRBV6-5|few
TGTGCCAGCAGTCAGGGCCTCACAGATACGCAGTATTTT
CASSQGLTDTQYF
>TRBJ2-2|TRBD2|TRBV6-5|NA
TGTGCCAGCAGTTACGCGCCCTTCGGGGGGGCCCGGACCGGGGAGCTGTTTTTT
CASSYAPFGGARTGELFF
>TRBJ1-1|NA|TRBV5-5|few
TGTGCCAGCAGCTTATCTTCTTCGTGGGAAGCTTTCTTT
CASSLSSSWEAFF
>TRBJ2-5|TRBD2|TRBV6-2/TRBV6-3|few
TGTGCCAGCAGCGGAGCTAGCGGATACCAAGAGACCCAGTACTTC
CASSGASGYQETQYF
>TRBJ2-3|NA|TRBV19|NA
TGTGCCAGTAGCCCCGGGGGAGCGACAGATACGCAGTATTTT
CASSPGGATDTQYF
>TRBJ2-3|TRBD2|TRBV28|many
TGTGCCAGCAGCCCGACCAGCGGGGGCACAGATACGCAGTATTTT
CASSPTSGGTDTQYF
>TRBJ1-2|NA|TRBV18|few
TGTGCCAGCTCACCAGTAGAATCAGGGGCCTATGGCTACACCTTC
CASSPVESGAYGYTF
>TRBJ1-2|NA|TRBV7-2|few
TGTGCCAGCAGCTTAGGGGTGATCTATGGCTACACCTTC
CASSLGVIYGYTF
>TRBJ1-1|NA|TRBV3-1|NA
TGTGCCAGCAGCCTGACCGGTCCCGGGAACACTGAAGCTTTCTTT
CASSLTGPGNTEAFF
>TRBJ2-1|TRBD2|TRBV7-8|few
TGTGCCAGCAGCTTCAGCGGGGGAGCCTACAATGAGCAGTTCTTC
CASSFSGGAYNEQFF
>TRBJ1-1|TRBD1|TRBV12-5|many
TGTGCTAGTGGTTTTGGGACAGGGGTCCTTGAAGCTTTCTTT
CASGFGTGVLEAFF
>TRBJ2-3|NA|TRBV12-5|few
TGTGCTAGTGGTTTGGTACTCCCCGGAGATACGCAGTATTTT
CASGLVLPGDTQYF
>TRBJ2-2|NA|TRBV11-2|few
TGTGCCAGCACCGGGACAATCAACACCGGGGAGCTGTTTTTT
CASTGTINTGELFF
>TRBJ1-2|TRBD1|TRBV4-3|NA
TGCGCCAGCAGCCACCCAAGGGACAGGGGGCACGGGAGCTATGGCTACACCTTC
CASSHPRDRGHGSYGYTF
>TRBJ1-2|NA|TRBV4-3|few
TGCGCCAGCAGCCAAGATAGGGGGGGTAACTATGGCTACACCTTC
CASSQDRGGNYGYTF
>TRBJ2-5|NA|TRBV27|many
TGTGCCAGCAGTTATTCGACAGAAGAGACCCAGTACTTC
CASSYSTEETQYF
>TRBJ2-5|NA|TRBV7-6|NA
TGTGCCAGCAGCTTAGGAGTTTCCGAGACCCAGTACTTC
CASSLGVSETQYF
>TRBJ2-3|NA|TRBV2|few
TGTGCCGGATGCAGGGGGGCAGATACGCAGTATTTT
CAGCRGADTQYF
>TRBJ1-1|TRBD1|TRBV7-9|few
TGTGCCAGCAGCACGCCAGGGGGGGCCGACACTGAAGCTTTCTTT
CASSTPGGADTEAFF